This T cell receptor beta chain was recorded in a study of response to subunit inactivated influenza vaccine. Via MiXCR, TCRdb re-called the RT-PCR reads, giving one row per CDR3 protein. The sample has about 830,000 distinct CDR3 sequences, about a fifth seen once; the top ten hold 9.5% to 13%. Trimming removed 5 bases from V and 0 bases from J, with 10 bases in between. This CDR3 comprises 14 residues. This clonotype occurred many times. This clonotype was obtained from a man aged 45-65 years who received an inactivated influenza vaccine. The genes are TRBV12-3 or TRBV12-4 and TRBJ2-5, with D perhaps TRBD1 (5 bases). The source material was PBMCs from blood, sampled 4 to 6 days after vaccination. The CDR3 coding sequence is TGTGCCAGCAGTAAGACAGCGTACCAAGAGACCCAGTACTTC. Translating it yields CASSKTAYQETQYF.